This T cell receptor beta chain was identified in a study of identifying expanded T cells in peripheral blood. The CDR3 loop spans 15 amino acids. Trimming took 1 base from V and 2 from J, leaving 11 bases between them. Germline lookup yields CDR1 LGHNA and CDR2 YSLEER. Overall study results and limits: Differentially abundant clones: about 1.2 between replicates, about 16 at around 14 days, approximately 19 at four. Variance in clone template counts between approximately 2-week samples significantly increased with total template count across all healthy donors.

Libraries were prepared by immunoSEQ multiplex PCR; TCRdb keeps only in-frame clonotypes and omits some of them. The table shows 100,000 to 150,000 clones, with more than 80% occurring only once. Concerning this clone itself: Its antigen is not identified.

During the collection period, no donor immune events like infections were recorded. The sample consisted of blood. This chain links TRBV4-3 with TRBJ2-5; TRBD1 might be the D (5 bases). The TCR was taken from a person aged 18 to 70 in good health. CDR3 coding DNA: TGCGCCAGCAGCCAAGGGGCAGGGCGTCAAGAGACCCAGTACTTC. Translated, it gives CASSQGAGRQETQYF.